This TCR beta chain was profiled in a study of T cell responses to AZD1222 COVID-19 vaccine listed by TCRdb under 2021. Broadly, across the study: AZD1222 recipients with second doses at about 4 weeks or about 12 weeks were pooled, because spike-specific TCR depth and breadth did not differ between schedules. TCR sequencing was performed for about 250 trial participants, of whom 200 to 220 were given two doses of AZD1222 and roughly 25 were given two doses of MenACWY control vaccine. Enrollment into the trials was organized by age into subgroups of 18-55, 56-69 and 70-plus years, and those subgroups contained roughly 150, 30 and 60 TCR-sequenced participants, respectively. Results the study describes overall, beyond this receptor: Most participants were white British and females outnumbered males, and the authors suggested that clonal diversity may have been underestimated. After two AZD1222 doses, both the breadth and the depth of spike-specific TCRs were significantly higher than at day 0 and than in MenACWY recipients. The 56-69-year group was small, and its depth increase did not reach significance, likely because of low power. Epitopes outside the regions mutated in the B.1.351 and B.1.1.7 variants were reportedly recognized by nearly half of the unique spike-specific TCRs. No day 14 peak-response samples were available, so repertoires were characterized only after the peak T cell response. Conclusions about previously exposed vaccinees are limited, since just 6 or 7 AZD1222 recipients were seropositive for SARS-CoV-2 at baseline. Vaccine-associated CD4 TCRs spanned the whole spike protein, with dominant responses in regions 160-218 and 743-854.

The CDR3 regions of human TCRbeta chains were analyzed by immunosequencing. The source study handled its data this way. Repertoire TCRs were checked for matches against a reference library of SARS-CoV-2-specific TCRs that had been generated using the MIRA antigen-specificity platform. Breadth was defined as the fraction of unique TCRs that were SARS-CoV-2-associated. Depth was defined as the fraction of total T cells that were SARS-CoV-2-associated. Using the MIRA data, each spike-specific TCR was assigned both to the spike region to which the TCR was reactive and to a CD4 or CD8 class. Log10-transformed breadth and depth values were compared by one-way ANOVA with Sidak's multiple comparisons tests. TCRdb carries this immuneACCESS record with in-frame sequences only. Its versions omit some clonotypes, under half of them owing to an unresolved V gene in the studies checked, with the rest unexplained. The V and J calls and the clone size are those of that table, but D and trimming were determined from the DNA. In this sample the table shows about 150,000 clones, just over 90% of which occur a single time. The top ten hold about 9% of the sample.

The CDR3 numbers 13 residues from cysteine through phenylalanine. Just CDR3 DNA is preserved here, 39 bases in frame from base 1. As encoded in the germline V gene, CDR1 is SGHTS while CDR2 is YDEGEE. Deletion took 3 bases off V and 8 bases off J, with a span of 11 bases between the germline ends. This specimen's time point label, per the study, means: baseline before first vaccination. Vaccinee samples were obtained from the UK trials COV001 and COV002, which included a single-blind randomized controlled phase 2/3 trial of AZD1222 (ChAdOx1 nCoV-19) in healthy adults. Trial participant PBMC samples were collected at day 0 and day 28 after the second dose for TCRbeta chain sequencing. Points on this clone: Its cognate antigen has yet to be identified. Within one base of it there is no much larger clone, and no base qualities were kept.

The source of this sequence is an adult in good health. The rearranged segments are TRBV5-8 and TRBJ1-4, and the D gene may be TRBD1, 5 bases matching. This sample comprised peripheral blood, obtained on day 0 of AZD1222 vaccination. Here is the DNA: TGTGCCAGCAGCTGGGACCGTCAGGAAAAACTGTTTTTT. The resulting protein is CASSWDRQEKLFF.